This T cell receptor (beta chain) is from a study of T cells expressing NK-cell markers. Study-wide context: It was sorted CD3+CD56+NKG2C+, CD3+CD56+NKG2C- and CD3+CD56-NKG2C+ T cells that supplied the TCR beta repertoires. Study-wide results and caveats: The CD3+CD56-NKG2C+ fraction was also led by these clonotypes in a handful of donors. Whether expanded NKG2C+ T cell clones were HCMV specific stayed uncertain.

Of note for this clonotype: Antigen unknown.

The authors generated TCR beta cDNA through 5'RACE template switching with UMIs. TCRdb reanalyzed the 5' RACE reads and collapses them to one entry per CDR3 protein, without DNA. The sample table includes 550,000 or so distinct CDR3 sequences. CDR1 and CDR2 (germline): DFQATT, SNEGSKA (reference sequence). CDR3 length equals 15 residues. Sequences were obtained from blood T cells: a sorted CD56 or NKG2C T cell subset, CD4+ or CD8+ T cells, or bulk PBMC T cells (not recorded which). This sequence was found in a man younger than 30 in good health. The chain is built from TRBV20-1 and TRBJ2-7; TCRdb returns TRBD2, unconfirmable since there is no DNA. The CDR3 loop is CSARDRIAGVREQYF.